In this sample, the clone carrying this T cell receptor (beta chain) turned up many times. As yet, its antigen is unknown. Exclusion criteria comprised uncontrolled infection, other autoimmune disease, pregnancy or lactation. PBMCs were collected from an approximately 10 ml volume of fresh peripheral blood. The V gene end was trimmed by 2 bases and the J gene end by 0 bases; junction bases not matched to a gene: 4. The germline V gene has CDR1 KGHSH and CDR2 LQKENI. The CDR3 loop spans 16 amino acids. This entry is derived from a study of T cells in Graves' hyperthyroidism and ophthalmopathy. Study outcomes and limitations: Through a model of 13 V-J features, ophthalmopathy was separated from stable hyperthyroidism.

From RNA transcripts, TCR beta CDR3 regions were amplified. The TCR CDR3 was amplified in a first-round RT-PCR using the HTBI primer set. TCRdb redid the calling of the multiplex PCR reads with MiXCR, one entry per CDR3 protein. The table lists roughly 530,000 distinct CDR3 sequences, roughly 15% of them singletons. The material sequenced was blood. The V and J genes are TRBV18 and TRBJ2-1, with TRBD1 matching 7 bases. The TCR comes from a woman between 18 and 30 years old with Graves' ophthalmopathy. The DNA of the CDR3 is TGTGCCAGCTCACCATACCGGGACAGCTCCTACAATGAGCAGTTCTTC. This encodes CASSPYRDSSYNEQFF. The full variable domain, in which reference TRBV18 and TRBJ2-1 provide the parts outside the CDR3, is NAGVMQNPRHLVRRRGQEARLRCSPMKGHSHVYWYRQLPEEGLKFMVYLQKENIIDESGMPKERFSAEFPKEGPSILRIQQVVRGDSAAYFCASSPYRDSSYNEQFFGPGTRLTVL.